The 30 T cell receptor beta chains in this list originate from one sample, sequenced in a study of Ad26.COV2.S vaccination and SARS-CoV-2 variants (dated by TCRdb to the early 2020s). Taken with the paper, the label for treatment or condition translates to: roughly 18 received Ad26.COV2.S at low or high dose, single or two shots; roughly five received placebo; per-sample allocation not given. For vaccine and placebo recipients, repertoires were sequenced using samples collected on day 63 after the first injection. The library was produced with the immunoSEQ multiplex PCR assay. The table was pulled from immuneACCESS by TCRdb, which kept in-frame rearrangements only. Such tables lose some clones; where checked, under half of the loss comes from unresolved V genes, and the rest has no known cause. This sample is represented by roughly 460,000 clones; roughly nine tenths of them were singletons. Approximately 1.7% of the sample comes from the top ten.

The material sequenced was peripheral blood, taken in a trial of Ad26.COV2.S vaccine versus placebo. The receptors originated from a person aged 18-65 years who received the Ad26.COV2.S COVID-19 vaccine or a placebo.

The chain joins TRBV9 to TRBJ1-5; D perhaps matches TRBD1 (5 bases). There are 15 residues in the CDR3. Trimming took 0 bases from V and 3 from J, leaving 10 bases between them. Per germline, CDR1 SGDLS and CDR2 YYNGEE. Here the CDR3 reads CASSVEGRDNQPQHF. CDR3 in DNA: TGTGCCAGCAGCGTAGAAGGCAGGGACAATCAGCCCCAGCATTTT.

J is TRBJ1-6 and V is TRBV6-5; D possibly corresponds to TRBD1 (5 bases). The length of the CDR3 is 14 residues. Germline assignment: CDR1 MNHEY and CDR2 SVGAGI. Trimming pared 3 bases from V and 9 bases from J, leaving 12 bases between. CDR3 sequence: CASSYTGLGSPLHF. The CDR3 DNA reads as TGTGCCAGCAGTTATACAGGTTTAGGTTCACCCCTCCACTTT.

The J gene is TRBJ1-1, the V gene TRBV7-3, with D possibly TRBD1 on 5 matching bases. Trimming removed 6 bases from V and 7 bases from J, with 15 bases in between. The CDR3 length is 13 residues. In germline, CDR1 is SGHTA, CDR2 FQGTGA. CDR3 nucleotides: TGTGCCAGCAGTTCTGGGGCCGCGGGTGAAGCTTTCTTT. Its translation: CASSSGAAGEAFF. Full variable domain (missing parts from reference TRBV7-3 and TRBJ1-1): GAGVSQTPSNKVTEKGKYVELRCDPISGHTALYWYRQSLGQGPEFLIYFQGTGAADDSGLPNDRFFAVRPEGSVSTLKIQRTERGDSAVYLCASSSGAAGEAFFGQGTRLTVV.

The V gene is TRBV4-3, the J gene TRBJ2-1; D unresolved. V shed 4 bases and J shed 9 bases, with 28 bases lying between them. Germline V gene sequence: CDR1 LGHNA, CDR2 YSLEER. The CDR3 extends over 18 amino acids. In nucleotides, the CDR3 is TGCGCCAGCAGCCTACCCGTCCGTGTTGGGTCTCCTGAGGCTGAGCAGTTCTTC. This gives the protein CASSLPVRVGSPEAEQFF.

The chain employs TRBV28 and TRBJ2-1, with D perhaps matching TRBD1 (7 bases). Trimming took 10 bases from V and 4 from J, leaving 11 bases between them. This CDR3 region has 12 residues. Looked up from germline, CDR1 is MDHEN and CDR2 is SYDVKM. DNA for the CDR3: TGTGCCATCAGGGGGGTATACAATGAGCAGTTCTTC. Translating it yields CAIRGVYNEQFF.

The chain has TRBV6-5 and TRBJ1-2; TRBD1 matches at 7 bases. Germline CDR1 and CDR2: MNHEY and SVGAGI. The CDR3 has 15 amino acids. The V segment lost 2 bases and the J segment 2 bases; nucleotides outside the gene matches: 5. The CDR3 reads CASSYGAGGNYGYTF. The CDR3 DNA is TGTGCCAGCAGTTACGGGGCAGGGGGGAACTATGGCTACACCTTC.

The chain couples TRBV24-1 to TRBJ2-3; D may correspond to TRBD1 or TRBD2 (5 bases each). CDR1 and CDR2 from the germline V gene are KGHDR and SFDVKD. This CDR3 is built from 14 residues. V lost 2 bases, J lost 4 bases, and 9 bases lay in between. Here the CDR3 reads CATSDSGRPDTQYF. The DNA for the CDR3 is TGTGCCACCAGTGATTCGGGACGCCCAGATACGCAGTATTTT.

V usage is TRBV7-2 and J usage is TRBJ1-2; D is undetermined. Germline V gene lookup returns CDR1 SGHTA and CDR2 FQGNSA. V was clipped by 1 base and J by 4 bases, with 16 bases between them. The CDR3 has 16 amino acids. As DNA, the CDR3 is TGTGCCAGCAGCTTAGATTTTGCCAACGGGCGCTATGGCTACACCTTC. Its translation: CASSLDFANGRYGYTF.

The gene calls are TRBV7-8 and TRBJ1-5; TRBD1 is a possible D gene (6 bases). CDR3 length equals 15 residues. Trimming removed 5 bases from V and 4 bases from J, with 15 bases in between. Germline CDR1 reads SGHVS; CDR2 reads FQNEAQ. The CDR3 DNA is TGTGCCAGCAGCCCGCGGGACATACTAAATCAGCCCCAGCATTTT. It codes for CASSPRDILNQPQHF.

This chain joins TRBV4-3 and TRBJ1-3, with D perhaps TRBD1 (5 bases). The CDR3 loop spans 16 amino acids. Germline lookup yields CDR1 LGHNA and CDR2 YSLEER. V gave up 0 bases and J gave up 4 bases, with 13 bases separating them. The CDR3 protein is CASSQDVGQGGNTIYF. The CDR3 coding sequence is TGCGCCAGCAGCCAAGACGTAGGGCAGGGCGGAAACACCATATATTTT.

The gene calls are TRBV6-6 and TRBJ2-1, with D unclear. The V end lost 6 bases, the J end lost 6 bases, and 9 bases lay between the germline ends. The CDR3 length is 12 residues. The germline CDR1 and CDR2 sequences are MNHNY and SVGAGI (reference sequence). CDR3 DNA: TGTGCCAGCAGCCAAACACGCAATGAGCAGTTCTTC. Translating gives CASSQTRNEQFF.

This chain joins TRBV6-4 and TRBJ1-1; possibly TRBD1 for D (5 bases). Germline values: CDR1 MRHNA, CDR2 SNTAGT. Trimming left V 6 bases short and J 3 bases short, with 11 bases between. CDR3 size: 13 residues. CDR3 residues: CASSLSGDTEAFF. The CDR3, as DNA: TGTGCCAGCAGCCTCTCGGGGGACACTGAAGCTTTCTTT.

This clone has just a few counts. The chain is built from TRBV18 and TRBJ1-6, with D perhaps matching TRBD1 (5 bases). Germline V gene lookup returns CDR1 KGHSH and CDR2 LQKENI. The CDR3 is made up of 14 amino acids. Trimming pared 4 bases from V and 17 bases from J, leaving 21 bases between. This CDR3 is CASSQHPGTDEVHF. The CDR3 region has the DNA TGTGCCAGCTCACAGCACCCCGGGACGGACGAGGTCCACTTT.

This chain connects TRBV2 to TRBJ2-7, with D perhaps being TRBD1 or TRBD2 (5 bases each). Trimming left V 2 bases short and J 3 bases short, with 17 bases between. The CDR3 has 16 amino acids. Germline CDR1 SNHLY, CDR2 FYNNEI. The CDR3 spells CASSEIDPGRSYEQYF. The CDR3 coding sequence is TGTGCCAGCAGTGAAATCGACCCGGGACGGAGCTACGAGCAGTACTTC.

The V and J genes are TRBV19 and TRBJ2-7; D not resolved. The CDR3 runs 13 residues. Germline CDR1 is LNHDA and CDR2 is SQIVND (reference sequence). The ends were cut back, 6 bases at V and 1 base at J, with 10 bases in the middle. CDR3 sequence (DNA): TGTGCCAGTAGCCGGGCCGGGTCCTACGAGCAGTACTTC. Translation: CASSRAGSYEQYF.

The chain recombines TRBV7-2 with TRBJ2-3; D not resolved. The CDR3 extends over 14 amino acids. Germline V CDR1 and CDR2: SGHTA, FQGNSA. Trimming took off 1 base at V and 3 bases at J, with 8 bases between the two ends. The CDR3 nucleotides read TGTGCCAGCAGCTTAGGACCGGAAACAGATACGCAGTATTTT. Its protein product is CASSLGPETDTQYF.

The chain uses TRBV7-3 and TRBJ2-2; no reliable D call. The CDR3 loop spans 13 amino acids. V shed 0 bases and J shed 4 bases, with 3 bases lying between them. CDR1 SGHTA and CDR2 FQGTGA come from the germline V gene. CDR3 amino acids: CASSLTGTGELFF. CDR3 sequence (DNA): TGTGCCAGCAGCTTAACAGGCACCGGGGAGCTGTTTTTT.

In this sample, this clone turned up a few times. The V and J genes are TRBV2 and TRBJ1-5; D may be TRBD1 (5 bases). This CDR3 comprises 15 residues. V lost 3 bases and J 0 bases, leaving 9 bases between the germline ends. The germline V gene encodes CDR1 SNHLY and CDR2 FYNNEI. This chain's CDR3 is CASSDLGPSNQPQHF. CDR3 nucleotides: TGTGCCAGCAGTGACTTGGGGCCTAGCAATCAGCCCCAGCATTTT.

The chain combines TRBV5-6 with TRBJ2-5, with D tentatively TRBD2 (6 bases). Germline V gene sequence: CDR1 SGHDT, CDR2 YYEEEE. Between the trimmed V and J ends, which lost 2 bases and 3 bases, there was a span of 14 bases. The CDR3 sequence is 15 residues long. This CDR3 reads CASSLPGGREETQYF. The CDR3, as DNA: TGTGCCAGCAGCTTACCCGGGGGTCGCGAAGAGACCCAGTACTTC.

V gene TRBV15 combines with J gene TRBJ1-6, with D uncertain. From germline, CDR1 is LNHNV and CDR2 YYDKDF (reference sequence). V shed 0 bases and J shed 7 bases, with 7 bases lying between them. This CDR3 comprises 14 residues. The CDR3 protein is CATSREGLNSPLHF. CDR3 coding DNA: TGTGCCACCAGCAGAGAGGGCCTGAATTCACCCCTCCACTTT.

The CDR3 bases are TGTGCCAGCAGCCAAGGACCGGGGGGCTACACCTTC. It translates to CASSQGPGGYTF. J is TRBJ1-2 and V is TRBV5-4; D ambiguous. The V gene lost 4 bases and the J gene lost 8 bases, with 12 bases spanning the gap. The CDR3 consists of 12 residues. The germline gives CDR1 SGHNT, CDR2 YYREEE (reference sequence).

A word on this clone: In the same sample, other DNA sequences code for this CDR3. This sequence joins TRBV30 and TRBJ1-1, with D maybe TRBD1 (6 bases). This CDR3 comprises 13 residues. The germline CDR1 and CDR2 sequences are GTSNPN and SVGIG (reference sequence). V shed 5 bases and J shed 2 bases, with 12 bases lying between them. This CDR3 reads CAWGGQPNTEAFF. The CDR3 DNA reads TGTGCCTGGGGGGGGCAGCCTAACACTGAAGCTTTCTTT.

V and J are TRBV2 and TRBJ1-5, with D hard to call. The germline V gene has CDR1 SNHLY and CDR2 FYNNEI. With 6 bases removed from V and 3 bases from J, the gap between germline ends came to 9 bases. The CDR3 totals 13 residues. The DNA of the CDR3 is TGTGCCAGCAGGTATGACAACAATCAGCCCCAGCATTTT. Amino acids: CASRYDNNQPQHF.

The V call is TRBV10-3, the J call TRBJ1-2; D is possibly TRBD1 (6 bases). The CDR3 is made up of 17 amino acids. V was shortened by 3 bases and J by 7 bases, with 24 bases between the two germline ends. CDR1 is ENHRY and CDR2 is SYGVKD in the germline V gene. This CDR3 is CAISDSGVHNSNGGYTF. For the CDR3, the DNA is TGTGCCATCAGTGATTCAGGGGTTCATAACTCTAATGGTGGCTACACCTTC.

The V and J genes are TRBV5-1 and TRBJ1-2, with a weak D call TRBD1 (5 bases). The CDR3 has 14 amino acids. Trimming left V 4 bases short and J 0 bases short, with 10 bases between. Per germline, CDR1 SGHRS and CDR2 YFSETQ. The CDR3 loop reads CASSPQGSNYGYTF. CDR3 sequence (DNA): TGCGCCAGCAGCCCTCAGGGCTCTAACTATGGCTACACCTTC.

A word on this clone: Other DNA sequences of this sample code for an identical CDR3. J is TRBJ1-2 and V is TRBV3-1 (or the pseudogene TRBV3-2); no definite D call. Trimming took off 3 bases at V and 0 bases at J, with 11 bases between the two ends. The germline CDR1 and CDR2 sequences are LGHDT and YNNKEL (reference sequence). The CDR3 length is 15 residues. CDR3 loop: CASSQGLTSNYGYTF. CDR3 sequence (DNA): TGTGCCAGCAGCCAGGGATTGACCTCTAACTATGGCTACACCTTC.

DNA for the CDR3: TGTGCCAGCAGCTTGGTGTCACCGCCTCCCTACGAGCAGTACTTC. The encoded protein is CASSLVSPPPYEQYF. The chain couples TRBV5-8 to TRBJ2-7; no reliable D call. The V end was cut by 0 bases, the J end by 2 bases, with 12 bases between. The CDR3 length is 15 residues. The germline V gene has CDR1 SGHTS and CDR2 YDEGEE.

The gene calls are TRBV7-9 and TRBJ2-5, with D unresolved. The CDR3 length is 15 residues. Between the trimmed V and J ends, which lost 5 bases and 5 bases, there was a span of 18 bases. The germline gives CDR1 SEHNR, CDR2 FQNEAQ (reference sequence). The CDR3 bases are TGTGCCAGCAGCCCCACGCTGGTTAGGACGGAGACCCAGTACTTC. Translating gives CASSPTLVRTETQYF.

The genes are TRBV5-1 and TRBJ1-4; D remains ambiguous. Germline CDR1 and CDR2: SGHRS and YFSETQ. There are 16 residues in the CDR3. Trimming shortened V by 0 bases and J by 4 bases, and 13 bases separated the two germline ends. The CDR3 DNA follows: TGCGCCAGCAGCTTGGGCGGCGGGCGGTTTAATGAAAAACTGTTTTTT. It specifies CASSLGGGRFNEKLFF.

This clone was observed a few times. Sequence at one end of the junction differs from germline and may be a read error. The chain recombines TRBV20-1 with TRBJ1-2; D remains unclear. The CDR3 is made up of 11 amino acids. The germline gives CDR1 DFQATT, CDR2 SNEGSKA (reference sequence). The CDR3 sequence is CSAKLQRRYIF. CDR3 DNA sequence: TGCAGCGCCAAACTACAGCGACGCTATATCTTC.